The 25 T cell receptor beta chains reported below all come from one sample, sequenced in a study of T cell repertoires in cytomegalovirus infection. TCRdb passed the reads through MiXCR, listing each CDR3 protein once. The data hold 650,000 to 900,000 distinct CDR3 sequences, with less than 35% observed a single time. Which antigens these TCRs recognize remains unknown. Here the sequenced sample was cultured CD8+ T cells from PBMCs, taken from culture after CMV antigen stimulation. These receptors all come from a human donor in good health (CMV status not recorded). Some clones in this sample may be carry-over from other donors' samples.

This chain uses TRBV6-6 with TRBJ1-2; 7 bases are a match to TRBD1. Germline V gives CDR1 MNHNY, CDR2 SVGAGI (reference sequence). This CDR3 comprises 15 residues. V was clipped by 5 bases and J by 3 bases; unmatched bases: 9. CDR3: CASSDRQGVDYGYTF. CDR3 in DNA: TGTGCCAGCAGTGACCGACAGGGAGTGGACTATGGCTACACCTTC.

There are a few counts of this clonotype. In nucleotides, the CDR3 is TGTGCCAGCAGCTTAACTAAAACTAGCGGGGGGGTAAAGGCCGGGGAGCTGTTTTTT. Its protein is CASSLTKTSGGVKAGELFF. This chain joins TRBV7-8 and TRBJ2-2; 13 positions match TRBD2. V shed 2 bases and J 6 bases; nucleotides not matched to a gene: 12. The CDR3 covers 19 residues. Germline CDR1 is SGHVS and CDR2 is FQNEAQ.

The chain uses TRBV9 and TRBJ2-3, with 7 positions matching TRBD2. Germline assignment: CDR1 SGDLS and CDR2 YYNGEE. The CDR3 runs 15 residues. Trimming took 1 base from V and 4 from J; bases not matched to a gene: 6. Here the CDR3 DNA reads TGTGCCAGCAGCGTAACTGGACTAGACGCAGATACGCAGTATTTT. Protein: CASSVTGLDADTQYF.

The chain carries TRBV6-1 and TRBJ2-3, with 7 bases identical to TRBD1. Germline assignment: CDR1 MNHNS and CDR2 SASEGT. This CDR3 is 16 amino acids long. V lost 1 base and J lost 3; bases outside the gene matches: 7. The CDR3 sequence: CASSEGWDRATDTQYF. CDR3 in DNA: TGTGCCAGCAGTGAAGGTTGGGACAGAGCGACAGATACGCAGTATTTT.

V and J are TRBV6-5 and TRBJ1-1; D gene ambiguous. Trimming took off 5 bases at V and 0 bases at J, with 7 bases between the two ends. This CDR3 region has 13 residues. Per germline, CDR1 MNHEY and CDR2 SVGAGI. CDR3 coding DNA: TGTGCCAGCAGTAACAGCGTGAACACTGAAGCTTTCTTT. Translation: CASSNSVNTEAFF.

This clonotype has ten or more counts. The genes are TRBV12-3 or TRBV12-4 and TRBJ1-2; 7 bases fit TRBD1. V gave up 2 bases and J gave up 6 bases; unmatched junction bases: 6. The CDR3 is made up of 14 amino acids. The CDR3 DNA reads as TGTGCCAGCAGTTTATCTCCAGGGGGAAATGGCTACACCTTC. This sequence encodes CASSLSPGGNGYTF.

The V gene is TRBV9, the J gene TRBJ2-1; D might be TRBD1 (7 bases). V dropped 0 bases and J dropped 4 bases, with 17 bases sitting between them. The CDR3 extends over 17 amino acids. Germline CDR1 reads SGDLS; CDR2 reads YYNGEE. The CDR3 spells CASSVAGGTRLYNEQFF. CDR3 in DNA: TGTGCCAGCAGCGTAGCAGGGGGGACAAGGCTATACAATGAGCAGTTCTTC.

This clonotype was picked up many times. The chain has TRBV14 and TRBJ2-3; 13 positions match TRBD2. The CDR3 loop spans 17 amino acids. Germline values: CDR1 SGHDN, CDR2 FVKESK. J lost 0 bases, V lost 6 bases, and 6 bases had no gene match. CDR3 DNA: TGTGCCAGCAGTAGACTAGCGGGGGGTCCTAGCACAGATACGCAGTATTTT. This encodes CASSRLAGGPSTDTQYF.

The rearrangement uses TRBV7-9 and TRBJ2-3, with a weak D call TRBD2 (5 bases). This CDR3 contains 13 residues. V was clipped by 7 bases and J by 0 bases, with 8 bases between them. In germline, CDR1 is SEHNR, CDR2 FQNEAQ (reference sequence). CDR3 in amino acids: CASKRTSTDTQYF. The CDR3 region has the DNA TGTGCCAGCAAAAGGACTAGCACAGATACGCAGTATTTT.

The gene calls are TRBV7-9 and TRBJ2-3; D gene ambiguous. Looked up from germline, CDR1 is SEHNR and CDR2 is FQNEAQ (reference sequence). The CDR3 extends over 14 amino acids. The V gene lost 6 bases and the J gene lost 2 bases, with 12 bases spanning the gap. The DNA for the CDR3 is TGTGCCAGCAGGGCATGGGCAGACACAGATACGCAGTATTTT. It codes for CASRAWADTDTQYF. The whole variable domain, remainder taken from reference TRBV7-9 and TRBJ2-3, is DTGVSQNPRHKITKRGQNVTFRCDPISEHNRLYWYRQTLGQGPEFLTYFQNEAQLEKSRLLSDRFSAERPKGSFSTLEIQRTEQGDSAMYLCASRAWADTDTQYFGPGTRLTVL.

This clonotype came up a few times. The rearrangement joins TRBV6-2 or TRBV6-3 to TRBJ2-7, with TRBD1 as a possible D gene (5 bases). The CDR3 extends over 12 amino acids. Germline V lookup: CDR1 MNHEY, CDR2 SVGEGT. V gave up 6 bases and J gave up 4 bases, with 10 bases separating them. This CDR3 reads CASSETVYEQYV. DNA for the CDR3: TGTGCCAGCAGCGAGACAGTTTACGAGCAGTACGTC.

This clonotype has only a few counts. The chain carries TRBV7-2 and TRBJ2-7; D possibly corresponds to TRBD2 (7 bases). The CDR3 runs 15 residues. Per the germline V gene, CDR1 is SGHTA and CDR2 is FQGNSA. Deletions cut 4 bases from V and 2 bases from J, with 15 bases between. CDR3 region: CASSSLAGAPYEQYV. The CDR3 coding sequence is TGTGCCAGCAGCTCCTTGGCGGGGGCCCCCTACGAGCAGTACGTC.

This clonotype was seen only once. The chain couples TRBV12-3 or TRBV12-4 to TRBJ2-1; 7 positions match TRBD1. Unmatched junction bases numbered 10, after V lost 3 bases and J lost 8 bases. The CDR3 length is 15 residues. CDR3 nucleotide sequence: TGTGCCAGCAGTTTGAGGGGGCGCCTTGTAGATGAGCAGTTCTTC. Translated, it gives CASSLRGRLVDEQFF.

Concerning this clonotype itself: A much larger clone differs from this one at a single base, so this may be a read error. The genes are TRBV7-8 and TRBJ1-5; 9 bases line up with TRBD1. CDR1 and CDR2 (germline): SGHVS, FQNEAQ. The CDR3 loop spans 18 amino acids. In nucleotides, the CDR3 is TGTGCCTGCAGCTTAGAACAGGGGGCTACCGGTCTAGATCAGCCCCAGCATTTT. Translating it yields CACSLEQGATGLDQPQHF.

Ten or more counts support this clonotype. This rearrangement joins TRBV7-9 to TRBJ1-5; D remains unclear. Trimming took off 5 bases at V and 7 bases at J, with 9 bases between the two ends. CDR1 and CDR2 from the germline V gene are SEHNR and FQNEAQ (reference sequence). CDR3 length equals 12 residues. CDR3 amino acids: CASSKEKQPQHF. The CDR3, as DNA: TGTGCCAGCAGCAAAGAGAAGCAGCCCCAGCATTTT. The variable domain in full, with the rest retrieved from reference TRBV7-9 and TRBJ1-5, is DTGVSQNPRHKITKRGQNVTFRCDPISEHNRLYWYRQTLGQGPEFLTYFQNEAQLEKSRLLSDRFSAERPKGSFSTLEIQRTEQGDSAMYLCASSKEKQPQHFGDGTRLSIL.

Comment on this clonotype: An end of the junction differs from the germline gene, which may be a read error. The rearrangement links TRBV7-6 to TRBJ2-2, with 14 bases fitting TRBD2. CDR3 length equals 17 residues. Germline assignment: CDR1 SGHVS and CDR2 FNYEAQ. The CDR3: CANSPSGLAGATGELFF. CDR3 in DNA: TGTGCCAACAGCCCGTCGGGACTAGCGGGGGCAACCGGGGAGCTGTTTTTT.

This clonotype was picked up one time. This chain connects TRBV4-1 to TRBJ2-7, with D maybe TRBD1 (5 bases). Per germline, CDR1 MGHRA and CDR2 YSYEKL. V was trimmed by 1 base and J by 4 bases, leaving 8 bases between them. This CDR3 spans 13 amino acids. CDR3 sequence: CASSQGKGYEQYF. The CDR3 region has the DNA TGCGCCAGCAGCCAAGGGAAGGGGTACGAGCAGTACTTC.

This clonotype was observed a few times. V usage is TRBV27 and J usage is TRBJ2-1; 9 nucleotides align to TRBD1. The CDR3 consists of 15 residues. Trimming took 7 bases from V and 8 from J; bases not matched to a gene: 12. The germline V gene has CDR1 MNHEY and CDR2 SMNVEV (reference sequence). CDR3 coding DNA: TGTGCCAGCAATCGTCGGACAGGGGCAGTAGATGAGCAGTTCTTC. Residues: CASNRRTGAVDEQFF.

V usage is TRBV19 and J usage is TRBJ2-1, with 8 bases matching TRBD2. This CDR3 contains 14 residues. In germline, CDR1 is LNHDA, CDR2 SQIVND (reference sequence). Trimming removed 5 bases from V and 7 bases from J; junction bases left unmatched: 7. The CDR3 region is CASSHSGVGNEQFF. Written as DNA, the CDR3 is TGTGCCAGTAGTCATAGCGGGGTGGGGAATGAGCAGTTCTTC. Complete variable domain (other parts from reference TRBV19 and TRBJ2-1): DGGITQSPKYLFRKEGQNVTLSCEQNLNHDAMYWYRQDPGQGLRLIYYSQIVNDFQKGDIAEGYSVSREKKESFPLTVTSAQKNPTAFYLCASSHSGVGNEQFFGPGTRLTVL.

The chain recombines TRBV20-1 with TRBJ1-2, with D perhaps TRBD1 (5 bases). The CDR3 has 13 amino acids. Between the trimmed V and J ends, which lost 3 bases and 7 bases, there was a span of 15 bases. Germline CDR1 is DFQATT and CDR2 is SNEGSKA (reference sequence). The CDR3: CSASRFGGAGYTF. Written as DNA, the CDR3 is TGCAGTGCTAGTAGATTCGGAGGGGCTGGCTACACCTTC.

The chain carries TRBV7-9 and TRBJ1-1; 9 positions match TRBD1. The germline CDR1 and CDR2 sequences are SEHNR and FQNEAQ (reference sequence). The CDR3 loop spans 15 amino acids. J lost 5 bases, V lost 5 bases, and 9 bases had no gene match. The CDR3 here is CASSQRTGDRTEAFF. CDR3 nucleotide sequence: TGTGCCAGCAGCCAAAGGACAGGGGACCGAACTGAAGCTTTCTTT. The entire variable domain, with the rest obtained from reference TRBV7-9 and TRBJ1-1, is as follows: DTGVSQNPRHKITKRGQNVTFRCDPISEHNRLYWYRQTLGQGPEFLTYFQNEAQLEKSRLLSDRFSAERPKGSFSTLEIQRTEQGDSAMYLCASSQRTGDRTEAFFGQGTRLTVV.

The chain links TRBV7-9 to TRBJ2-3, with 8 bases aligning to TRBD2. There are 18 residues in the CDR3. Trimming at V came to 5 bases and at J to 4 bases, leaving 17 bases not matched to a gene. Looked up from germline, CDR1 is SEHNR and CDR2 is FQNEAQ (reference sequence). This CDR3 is CASSPLRVLAGIADTQYF. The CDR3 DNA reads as TGTGCCAGCAGCCCACTTAGGGTTTTAGCGGGGATCGCAGATACGCAGTATTTT. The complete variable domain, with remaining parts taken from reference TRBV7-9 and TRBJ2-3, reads DTGVSQNPRHKITKRGQNVTFRCDPISEHNRLYWYRQTLGQGPEFLTYFQNEAQLEKSRLLSDRFSAERPKGSFSTLEIQRTEQGDSAMYLCASSPLRVLAGIADTQYFGPGTRLTVL.

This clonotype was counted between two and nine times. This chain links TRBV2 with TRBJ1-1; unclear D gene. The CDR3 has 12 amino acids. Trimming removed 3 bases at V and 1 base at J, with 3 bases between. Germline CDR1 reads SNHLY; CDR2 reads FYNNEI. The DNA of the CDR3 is TGTGCCAGCAGTGATAAGAACACTGAAGCTTTCTTT. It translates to CASSDKNTEAFF.

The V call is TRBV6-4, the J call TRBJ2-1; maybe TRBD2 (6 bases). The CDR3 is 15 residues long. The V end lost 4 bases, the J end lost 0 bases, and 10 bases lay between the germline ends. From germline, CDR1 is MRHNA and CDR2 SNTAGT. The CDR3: CASSAGGTSYNEQFF. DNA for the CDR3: TGTGCCAGCAGTGCTGGGGGGACCTCCTACAATGAGCAGTTCTTC.

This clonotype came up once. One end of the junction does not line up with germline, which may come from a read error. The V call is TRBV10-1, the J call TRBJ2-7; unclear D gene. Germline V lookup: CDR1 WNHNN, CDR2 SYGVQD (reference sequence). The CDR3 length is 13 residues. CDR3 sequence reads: CTSSAIFGLGQYF. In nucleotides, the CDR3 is TGCACCAGCAGTGCGATTTTTGGCCTCGGGCAGTACTTC.